This T cell receptor beta chain emerged from a study of blood T cell repertoires in COVID-19. Study details: Material from acute and convalescent COVID-19 was sourced from the United States, Italy and Spain.

Method: immunoSEQ multiplex PCR; TCRdb's copy keeps in-frame clones and lacks some. Among approximately 250,000 clones listed, around 88% were seen once. The material sequenced was peripheral blood. The receptor's source is a woman at least 80 years old with COVID-19, enrolled during active disease.

The CDR3 sequence is CASSLNRDTEAFF. Here the CDR3 DNA reads TGTGCCAGCAGCCTGAACCGGGACACTGAAGCTTTCTTT. The J gene is TRBJ1-1, the V gene TRBV6-6; D is uncertain. Trimming cost V 6 bases and J 3 bases, with 11 bases left between them. CDR1 is MNHNY, CDR2 SVGAGI, per germline (reference sequence). The CDR3 runs to 13 residues.